This T cell receptor (beta chain) stems from a study of response to subunit inactivated influenza vaccine. Study-level findings and limits: Authors suggested that a seasonal influenza vaccination recruits few new T cells each time.

The table lists this clonotype with a few counts. Its antigen is unknown. TCRdb reanalysed the RT-PCR reads using MiXCR and keeps one entry per CDR3 protein. The table lists roughly 520,000 distinct CDR3 sequences, over 25% of them singletons. This CDR3 has 11 amino acids. Germline assignment: CDR1 ENHRY and CDR2 SYGVKD. V was clipped by 10 bases and J by 5 bases; unmatched bases: 2. Source: CD4+ T cells sorted from PBMCs, taken roughly 5 days after vaccination. The chain carries TRBV10-3 and TRBJ2-7; TRBD2 agrees at 10 bases. This TCR was recovered from a man between 50 and 59 years old who received an inactivated influenza vaccine. Written as DNA, the CDR3 is TGTGCCACTAGCGGGAGAGACGAGCAGTACTTC. It encodes CATSGRDEQYF.